The TCR beta chain under discussion was sequenced for a study of T cell responses to AZD1222 COVID-19 vaccine. Overall study results and limits: White British people made up most donors, females outnumbered males, and clonal diversity was possibly underestimated. Rises in breadth and depth of Spike-specific TCRs came after two AZD1222 doses. No day 14 peak samples; only post-peak repertoires were characterized. Reportedly, nearly half of unique spike TCRs recognized epitopes outside B.1.351/B.1.1.7 mutations.

Some clones are missing from TCRdb's copy, which holds only in-frame ones; the method was immunoSEQ multiplex PCR. The sample records approximately 77,000 clones, around 85% being singletons. Per the germline V gene, CDR1 is SGDLS and CDR2 is YYNGEE. This CDR3 has 14 residues. Between the trimmed V and J ends, which lost 5 bases and 4 bases, there was a span of 16 bases. Remarks on this clone: The antigen remains unidentified.

This clonotype was sampled from an adult who received the AZD1222 COVID-19 vaccine. Sequencing was performed on peripheral blood, taken 28 days after the second AZD1222 dose. This sequence joins TRBV9 and TRBJ2-7; perhaps TRBD1 as D (6 bases). CDR3 protein: CASSDTGSGYEQYF. The CDR3 DNA follows: TGTGCCAGCAGTGATACAGGGTCCGGATACGAGCAGTACTTC.